This T cell receptor beta chain was recovered during a study of blood T cell repertoires in COVID-19. The wider study: Some COVID-19 samples were acute and others convalescent; all came from the United States, Italy and Spain.

Trimming left V 1 base short and J 7 bases short, with 12 bases between. The CDR3 contains 14 residues. Germline V gene data show CDR1 as SGHKS and CDR2 as YYEKEE (reference sequence). In the study's own analysis: Reference gene primers were amplified, and this amplification served to estimate nucleated cell counts. Generated by immunoSEQ multiplex PCR, the TCRdb table keeps only in-frame clones and is missing some. That table gives V, J and clone size, and the DNA gave D and trimming. The profile covers about 130,000 clones, with 85% appearing a single time and 25% to 30% taken by the ten largest. The V and J genes are TRBV5-5 and TRBJ1-5; a weak D match, TRBD1 (6 bases). The source material was peripheral blood. The receptor was derived from a woman of 80 years or more with acute or convalescent COVID-19. CDR3 DNA sequence: TGTGCCAGCAGCTTGTCAGGGGCCACCCAGCCCCAGCATTTT. Amino acid sequence: CASSLSGATQPQHF.